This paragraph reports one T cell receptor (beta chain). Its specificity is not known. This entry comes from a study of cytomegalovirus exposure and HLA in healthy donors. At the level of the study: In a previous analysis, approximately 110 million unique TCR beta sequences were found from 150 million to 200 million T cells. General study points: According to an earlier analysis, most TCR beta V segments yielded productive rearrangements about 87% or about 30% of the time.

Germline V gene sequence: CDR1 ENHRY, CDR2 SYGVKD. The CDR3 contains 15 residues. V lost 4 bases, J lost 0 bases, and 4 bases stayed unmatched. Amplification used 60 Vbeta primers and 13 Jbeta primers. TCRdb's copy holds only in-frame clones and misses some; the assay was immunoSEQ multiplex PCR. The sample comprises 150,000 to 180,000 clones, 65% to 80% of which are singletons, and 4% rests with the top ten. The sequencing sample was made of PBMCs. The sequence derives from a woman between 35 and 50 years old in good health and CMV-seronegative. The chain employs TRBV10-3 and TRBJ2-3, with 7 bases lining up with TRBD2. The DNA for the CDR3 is TGTGCCATCAGTGCGAGCGGGGCCAGCACAGATACGCAGTATTTT. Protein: CAISASGASTDTQYF.